This T cell receptor beta chain was recorded in a study of CD8 T cells in ankylosing spondylitis. The CDR3 is 15 residues long. V was cut by 2 bases and J by 7 bases, with 12 bases left in between. Germline V CDR1 and CDR2: SGHTA, FQGNSA. TCRdb passed the 5' RACE reads through MiXCR, listing each CDR3 protein once. The repertoire has 700,000 to 850,000 distinct CDR3 sequences, approximately 12% of them found once; the top ten carry 0.45% to 0.6%. As for this clonotype: The target antigen is unknown.

Regarding the study as a whole: A TCR beta motif of fewer than 10 highly homologous variants seemed to mark ankylosing spondylitis blood. Disease-linked clones were reportedly significantly enriched in matched ankylosing spondylitis synovial fluid.

Sequencing input: blood, either unsorted or a sorted T cell fraction (not recorded which). The source is a male donor with ankylosing spondylitis. This sequence joins TRBV7-2 and TRBJ1-6; D is uncertain. Here the CDR3 reads CASSLLMVGNSPLHF. The CDR3 DNA follows: TGTGCCAGCAGCTTATTGATGGTTGGGAATTCACCCCTCCACTTT. Together with reference TRBV7-2 and TRBJ1-6, the CDR3 gives the full variable domain: GAGVSQSPSNKVTEKGKDVELRCDPISGHTALYWYRQSLGQGLEFLIYFQGNSAPDKSGLPSDRFSAERTGGSVSTLTIQRTQQEDSAVYLCASSLLMVGNSPLHFGNGTRLTVT.